A few counts support the clone carrying this T cell receptor beta chain. Its cognate antigen is unknown. The sample originates from a study of T cells after yellow fever vaccination. Study information: It was SMART-Seq v4 Ultra Low Input that prepared the fractions with low cell numbers.

In TCRdb, the 5' RACE reads were re-called with MiXCR into one record per CDR3 protein. Of some 320,000 distinct CDR3 sequences in the sample, approximately 4.3% were seen once. Regarding the study as a whole: Although most clonotypes did not, a small share appeared in both CD4 and CD8 compartments. Abundant clonotypes from the bulk population could have been carried over as contaminants into FACS-sorted repertoires. Peaking on day 5 versus 15, the secondary response was faster but weaker.

The germline CDR1 and CDR2 sequences are SGHRS and YFSETQ. V shed 7 bases and J 9 bases; nucleotides not matched to a gene: 9. The CDR3 covers 15 residues. This sample comprised PBMCs, obtained 15 days after the yellow fever booster vaccination. The TCR was taken from a man younger than 35 who received the YFV17D yellow fever vaccine. The V and J genes are TRBV5-1 and TRBJ2-4; TRBD2 aligns across 14 bases. The CDR3 here is CASHKTSGGASIQYF. DNA of the CDR3: TGCGCCAGCCACAAGACTAGCGGGGGGGCCTCCATTCAGTACTTC.